The 25 T cell receptor beta chains below were found in one sample sequenced in a study of blood T cell repertoires in COVID-19. TCRdb keeps only in-frame clones here, not all; method: immunoSEQ multiplex PCR. The sample includes around 160,000 clones, 86% seen only once; the top ten take about 0.95%. Sequencing input: peripheral blood. The receptor source for this set is a man between 18 and 35 years old with acute or convalescent COVID-19.

V gene TRBV7-3 combines with J gene TRBJ1-1; maybe TRBD1 (6 bases). Per germline, CDR1 SGHTA and CDR2 FQGTGA. Trimming stripped 2 bases from V and 4 bases from J, with 17 bases between. The CDR3 sequence is 16 residues long. The CDR3 reads CASSLAPGHPGTEAFF. CDR3 coding DNA: TGTGCCAGCAGCTTAGCCCCGGGACACCCGGGCACTGAAGCTTTCTTT. Variable domain in full (rest from reference TRBV7-3 and TRBJ1-1): GAGVSQTPSNKVTEKGKYVELRCDPISGHTALYWYRQSLGQGPEFLIYFQGTGAADDSGLPNDRFFAVRPEGSVSTLKIQRTERGDSAVYLCASSLAPGHPGTEAFFGQGTRLTVV.

This clone was observed once. The J gene is TRBJ1-2, the V gene TRBV28; 9 bases line up with TRBD1. J lost 7 bases, V lost 6 bases, and 9 bases had no gene match. CDR1 and CDR2 from the germline V gene are MDHEN and SYDVKM. This CDR3 comprises 14 residues. The CDR3 bases are TGTGCCAGCAGACCGGGACAGGGTAGTTTTGGCTACACCTTC. It encodes CASRPGQGSFGYTF.

The chain joins TRBV5-6 to TRBJ1-2; a possible D gene is TRBD1 (5 bases). V lost 7 bases, J lost 8 bases, and 12 bases lay in between. The CDR3 is made up of 11 amino acids. CDR1 is SGHDT, CDR2 YYEEEE, per germline. The CDR3: CASWKGYGYTF. In nucleotides, the CDR3 is TGTGCCAGCTGGAAGGGGTACGGCTACACCTTC.

The chain has TRBV6-9 and TRBJ2-5; 11 positions agree with TRBD2. With V trimmed by 0 bases and J by 5 bases, 11 bases remained unmatched. Germline V lookup: CDR1 MNHGY, CDR2 SVAAGI. The CDR3 is 18 amino acids. The CDR3 sequence: CASSYSELAGGWEETQYF. CDR3 bases: TGTGCCAGCAGTTATTCAGAGCTAGCGGGGGGTTGGGAGGAGACCCAGTACTTC.

The chain combines TRBV5-6 with TRBJ2-1, with unresolved D. The CDR3 extends over 13 amino acids. Germline CDR1 SGHDT, CDR2 YYEEEE. The germline V and J ends were trimmed by 0 bases and 4 bases, with 5 bases remaining between them. The CDR3 DNA reads TGTGCCAGCAGCTTGGGCAGTTACAATGAGCAGTTCTTC. Protein sequence: CASSLGSYNEQFF.

This clone showed up just once. V gene TRBV7-8 combines with J gene TRBJ2-5; 8 bases are shared with TRBD2. With 6 bases clipped from V and 4 bases from J, the junction kept 13 bases outside the gene matches. The CDR3 extends over 16 amino acids. Germline CDR1 SGHVS, CDR2 FQNEAQ. CDR3 sequence reads: CASRFPSGGGSETQYF. Here the CDR3 DNA reads TGTGCCAGCAGGTTCCCCAGCGGGGGAGGGTCAGAGACCCAGTACTTC.

The chain is built from TRBV6-5 and TRBJ2-3; 12 bases match TRBD1. The CDR3 runs to 15 residues. Germline lookup yields CDR1 MNHEY and CDR2 SVGAGI. V was clipped by 6 bases and J by 4 bases; unmatched bases: 5. This CDR3 reads CASSGTGGASDTQYF. For the CDR3, the DNA is TGTGCCAGCAGCGGGACAGGGGGCGCGTCAGATACGCAGTATTTT.

V is TRBV29-1 and J is TRBJ2-1, with 8 positions matching TRBD2. This CDR3 contains 14 residues. Trimming took 7 bases from V and 4 from J; bases not matched to a gene: 9. Per the germline V gene, CDR1 is SQVTM and CDR2 is ANQGSEA. The CDR3 DNA reads TGCAGCGCCTGCGCGAGCGGGGGATACAATGAGCAGTTCTTC. This translates into CSACASGGYNEQFF.

The V gene is TRBV11-2, the J gene TRBJ2-3; a possible D gene is TRBD2 (5 bases). Looked up from germline, CDR1 is SGHAT and CDR2 is FQNNGV. Trimming stripped 1 base from V and 1 base from J, with 18 bases between. The CDR3 contains 18 residues. CDR3 in amino acids: CASSLGPHRERGTDTQYF. In nucleotides, the CDR3 is TGTGCCAGCAGCTTAGGCCCCCACCGGGAAAGGGGCACAGATACGCAGTATTTT.

This rearrangement joins TRBV9 to TRBJ2-7; a possible D gene is TRBD2 (6 bases). Deletions cut 0 bases from V and 0 bases from J, with 13 bases between. The CDR3 covers 16 residues. Germline CDR1 is SGDLS and CDR2 is YYNGEE. The CDR3 nucleotides are TGTGCCAGCAGCGTAGGTGGCGGGGCTGTCTCCTACGAGCAGTACTTC. It yields the protein CASSVGGGAVSYEQYF. Full variable domain (missing parts from reference TRBV9 and TRBJ2-7): DSGVTQTPKHLITATGQRVTLRCSPRSGDLSVYWYQQSLDQGLQFLIQYYNGEERAKGNILERFSAQQFPDLHSELNLSSLELGDSALYFCASSVGGGAVSYEQYFGPGTRLTVT.

This clone was counted a single time. The V gene is TRBV5-1, the J gene TRBJ1-5; D is possibly TRBD1 (5 bases). V was shortened by 0 bases and J by 7 bases, with 11 bases between the two germline ends. The CDR3 covers 14 residues. Germline CDR1 is SGHRS and CDR2 is YFSETQ. CDR3 in DNA: TGCGCCAGCAGCTTGGACGGGGGAGAACAGCCCCAGCATTTT. This encodes CASSLDGGEQPQHF. Based on the CDR3 plus reference TRBV5-1 and TRBJ1-5, the full variable domain is KAGVTQTPRYLIKTRGQQVTLSCSPISGHRSVSWYQQTPGQGLQFLFEYFSETQRNKGNFPGRFSGRQFSNSRSEMNVSTLELGDSALYLCASSLDGGEQPQHFGDGTRLSIL.

This clone was detected once. CDR3 loop: CATRPTGGATEAFF. For the CDR3, the DNA is TGTGCCACCAGACCAACAGGGGGAGCGACTGAAGCTTTCTTT. The gene calls are TRBV24-1 and TRBJ1-1, with 8 bases identical to TRBD1. The CDR3 has 14 amino acids. With 7 bases clipped from V and 5 bases from J, the junction kept 8 bases outside the gene matches. Per germline, CDR1 KGHDR and CDR2 SFDVKD.

A single count supports this clone. The rearrangement links TRBV7-3 to TRBJ2-5; 9 bases fit TRBD2. The germline CDR1 and CDR2 sequences are SGHTA and FQGTGA. V shed 2 bases, J shed 5 bases, and the junction held 6 bases outside the gene matches. CDR3 length equals 15 residues. The CDR3 sequence: CASSLGAGGVETQYF. The CDR3 nucleotides read TGTGCCAGCAGCTTAGGAGCGGGGGGCGTGGAGACCCAGTACTTC.

CDR3 coding DNA: TGTGCCAGCAGTCGCCCTCCCGTCGCGAGCGGCTACACCTTC. Amino acid sequence: CASSRPPVASGYTF. The chain carries TRBV2 and TRBJ1-2; unclear D gene. CDR3 size: 14 residues. The V gene's germline CDR1 is SNHLY and CDR2 FYNNEI. Trimming took 5 bases from V and 8 from J, leaving 18 bases between them.

V and J are TRBV6-5 and TRBJ2-7; D may be TRBD1 (5 bases). CDR1 is MNHEY and CDR2 is SVGAGI in the germline V gene. CDR3 length: 14 residues. The V and J ends lost 6 bases and 3 bases respectively, with 15 bases between them. The CDR3 nucleotides read TGTGCCAGCAGCTTAACAGGCCGCAACTACGAGCAGTACTTC. It specifies CASSLTGRNYEQYF.

V gene TRBV7-2 combines with J gene TRBJ2-1; TRBD1 matches 12 bases. The germline V gene has CDR1 SGHTA and CDR2 FQGNSA. The ends lost 4 bases at V and 12 bases at J; junction bases unmatched: 7. This CDR3 comprises 14 residues. CDR3 DNA: TGTGCCAGCAGCTATCCGGGACAGGGGGCAGGGCAGTTCTTC. It encodes CASSYPGQGAGQFF.

This rearrangement joins TRBV4-1 to TRBJ2-5; 11 bases match TRBD2. From germline, CDR1 is MGHRA and CDR2 YSYEKL. The CDR3 has 17 amino acids. With V trimmed by 4 bases and J by 7 bases, 14 bases remained unmatched. CDR3 bases: TGCGCCAGCAGCCGCGGGATAGCGGGGGGGCTCCCCCCGACCCAGTACTTC. It translates to CASSRGIAGGLPPTQYF.

The chain links TRBV12-2 to TRBJ1-1; the DNA was not used to check the table's D call, TRBD1. TRBV12-2 is given as a pseudogene. CDR3 length: 15 amino acids. Written as DNA, the CDR3 is TGTGCAAGTCGCTACCTCCAGGGAAGGAACACTGAAGCTTTCTTT. Amino acids: CASRYLQGRNTEAFF.

The chain carries TRBV19 and TRBJ1-1, with a weak D call TRBD1 (6 bases). The CDR3 sequence is 15 residues long. Per the germline V gene, CDR1 is LNHDA and CDR2 is SQIVND (reference sequence). Trimming removed 5 bases from V and 5 bases from J, with 18 bases in between. The CDR3 DNA reads as TGTGCCAGTAGTGTACAGGGCGCGAGAGGAACTGAAGCTTTCTTT. Translating gives CASSVQGARGTEAFF. Together with reference TRBV19 and TRBJ1-1, the CDR3 gives the full variable domain: DGGITQSPKYLFRKEGQNVTLSCEQNLNHDAMYWYRQDPGQGLRLIYYSQIVNDFQKGDIAEGYSVSREKKESFPLTVTSAQKNPTAFYLCASSVQGARGTEAFFGQGTRLTVV.

This clone was counted only a few times. J is TRBJ1-2 and V is TRBV12-3 or TRBV12-4; TRBD1 aligns across 8 bases. The CDR3 sequence is 13 residues long. The V segment lost 5 bases and the J segment 7 bases; nucleotides outside the gene matches: 6. CDR3 sequence reads: CASSRGTGGGYTF. CDR3 bases: TGTGCCAGCAGTCGAGGGACAGGCGGTGGCTACACCTTC.

The chain recombines TRBV19 with TRBJ2-1; TRBD2 matches at 8 bases. CDR3 length: 14 amino acids. Germline CDR1 and CDR2: LNHDA and SQIVND (reference sequence). After removal of 10 bases from V and 4 bases from J, the junction contained 9 bases not matched to a gene. The CDR3: CATEAGGGYNEQFF. DNA for the CDR3: TGTGCCACCGAAGCCGGGGGGGGTTACAATGAGCAGTTCTTC.

This chain links TRBV7-8 with TRBJ1-1; 7 positions agree with TRBD1. The germline CDR1 and CDR2 sequences are SGHVS and FQNEAQ. The V gene end was trimmed by 5 bases and the J gene end by 8 bases; junction bases not matched to a gene: 8. The CDR3 runs 13 residues. CDR3 in amino acids: CASSPRQGGEAFF. CDR3 DNA: TGTGCCAGCAGCCCCCGACAGGGTGGCGAAGCTTTCTTT.

This clone was detected once. This sequence joins TRBV2 and TRBJ2-1; 7 nucleotides match TRBD1. In germline, CDR1 is SNHLY, CDR2 FYNNEI. This CDR3 has 16 amino acids. Germline trimming cut 4 bases from V and 0 bases from J; bases unmatched to any gene: 6. The CDR3 nucleotides read TGTGCCAGCAGTGTAGGGGGCAGGGGCTCCTACAATGAGCAGTTCTTC. Translating it yields CASSVGGRGSYNEQFF.

The chain uses TRBV30 and TRBJ1-5; the match to TRBD1 covers 9 bases. V dropped 3 bases and J dropped 3; count of bases not matched to a gene: 3. In germline, CDR1 is GTSNPN, CDR2 SVGIG (reference sequence). CDR3 size: 14 residues. CDR3 bases: TGTGCCTGGAGAGGGACAGGGAACAATCAGCCCCAGCATTTT. It translates to CAWRGTGNNQPQHF.

A word on this clone: The sample has other DNA sequences that encode this CDR3 too. J is TRBJ1-4 and V is TRBV20-1; D remains unclear. V was trimmed by 5 bases and J by 7 bases, leaving 5 bases between them. The CDR3 has 10 residues. CDR1 and CDR2 (germline): DFQATT, SNEGSKA (reference sequence). CDR3 protein: CSARREKLFF. The CDR3 DNA reads TGCAGTGCTCGTCGTGAAAAACTGTTTTTT.